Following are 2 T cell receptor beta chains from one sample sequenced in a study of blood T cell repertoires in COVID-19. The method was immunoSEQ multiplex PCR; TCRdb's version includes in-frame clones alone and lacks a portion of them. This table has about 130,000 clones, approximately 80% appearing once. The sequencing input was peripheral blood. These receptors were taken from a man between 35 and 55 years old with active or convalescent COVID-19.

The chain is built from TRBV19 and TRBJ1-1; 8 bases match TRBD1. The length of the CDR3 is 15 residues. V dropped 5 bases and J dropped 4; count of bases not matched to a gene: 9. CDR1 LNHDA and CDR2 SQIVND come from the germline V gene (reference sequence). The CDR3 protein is CASSPASTGGTEAFF. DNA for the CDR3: TGTGCCAGTAGTCCCGCTTCAACAGGGGGCACTGAAGCTTTCTTT.

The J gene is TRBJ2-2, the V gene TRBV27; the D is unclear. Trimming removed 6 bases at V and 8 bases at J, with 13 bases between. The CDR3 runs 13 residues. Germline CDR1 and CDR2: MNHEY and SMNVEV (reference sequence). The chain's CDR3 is CASSQTLRGELFF. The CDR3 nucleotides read TGTGCCAGCAGCCAGACACTTCGGGGGGAGCTGTTTTTT.